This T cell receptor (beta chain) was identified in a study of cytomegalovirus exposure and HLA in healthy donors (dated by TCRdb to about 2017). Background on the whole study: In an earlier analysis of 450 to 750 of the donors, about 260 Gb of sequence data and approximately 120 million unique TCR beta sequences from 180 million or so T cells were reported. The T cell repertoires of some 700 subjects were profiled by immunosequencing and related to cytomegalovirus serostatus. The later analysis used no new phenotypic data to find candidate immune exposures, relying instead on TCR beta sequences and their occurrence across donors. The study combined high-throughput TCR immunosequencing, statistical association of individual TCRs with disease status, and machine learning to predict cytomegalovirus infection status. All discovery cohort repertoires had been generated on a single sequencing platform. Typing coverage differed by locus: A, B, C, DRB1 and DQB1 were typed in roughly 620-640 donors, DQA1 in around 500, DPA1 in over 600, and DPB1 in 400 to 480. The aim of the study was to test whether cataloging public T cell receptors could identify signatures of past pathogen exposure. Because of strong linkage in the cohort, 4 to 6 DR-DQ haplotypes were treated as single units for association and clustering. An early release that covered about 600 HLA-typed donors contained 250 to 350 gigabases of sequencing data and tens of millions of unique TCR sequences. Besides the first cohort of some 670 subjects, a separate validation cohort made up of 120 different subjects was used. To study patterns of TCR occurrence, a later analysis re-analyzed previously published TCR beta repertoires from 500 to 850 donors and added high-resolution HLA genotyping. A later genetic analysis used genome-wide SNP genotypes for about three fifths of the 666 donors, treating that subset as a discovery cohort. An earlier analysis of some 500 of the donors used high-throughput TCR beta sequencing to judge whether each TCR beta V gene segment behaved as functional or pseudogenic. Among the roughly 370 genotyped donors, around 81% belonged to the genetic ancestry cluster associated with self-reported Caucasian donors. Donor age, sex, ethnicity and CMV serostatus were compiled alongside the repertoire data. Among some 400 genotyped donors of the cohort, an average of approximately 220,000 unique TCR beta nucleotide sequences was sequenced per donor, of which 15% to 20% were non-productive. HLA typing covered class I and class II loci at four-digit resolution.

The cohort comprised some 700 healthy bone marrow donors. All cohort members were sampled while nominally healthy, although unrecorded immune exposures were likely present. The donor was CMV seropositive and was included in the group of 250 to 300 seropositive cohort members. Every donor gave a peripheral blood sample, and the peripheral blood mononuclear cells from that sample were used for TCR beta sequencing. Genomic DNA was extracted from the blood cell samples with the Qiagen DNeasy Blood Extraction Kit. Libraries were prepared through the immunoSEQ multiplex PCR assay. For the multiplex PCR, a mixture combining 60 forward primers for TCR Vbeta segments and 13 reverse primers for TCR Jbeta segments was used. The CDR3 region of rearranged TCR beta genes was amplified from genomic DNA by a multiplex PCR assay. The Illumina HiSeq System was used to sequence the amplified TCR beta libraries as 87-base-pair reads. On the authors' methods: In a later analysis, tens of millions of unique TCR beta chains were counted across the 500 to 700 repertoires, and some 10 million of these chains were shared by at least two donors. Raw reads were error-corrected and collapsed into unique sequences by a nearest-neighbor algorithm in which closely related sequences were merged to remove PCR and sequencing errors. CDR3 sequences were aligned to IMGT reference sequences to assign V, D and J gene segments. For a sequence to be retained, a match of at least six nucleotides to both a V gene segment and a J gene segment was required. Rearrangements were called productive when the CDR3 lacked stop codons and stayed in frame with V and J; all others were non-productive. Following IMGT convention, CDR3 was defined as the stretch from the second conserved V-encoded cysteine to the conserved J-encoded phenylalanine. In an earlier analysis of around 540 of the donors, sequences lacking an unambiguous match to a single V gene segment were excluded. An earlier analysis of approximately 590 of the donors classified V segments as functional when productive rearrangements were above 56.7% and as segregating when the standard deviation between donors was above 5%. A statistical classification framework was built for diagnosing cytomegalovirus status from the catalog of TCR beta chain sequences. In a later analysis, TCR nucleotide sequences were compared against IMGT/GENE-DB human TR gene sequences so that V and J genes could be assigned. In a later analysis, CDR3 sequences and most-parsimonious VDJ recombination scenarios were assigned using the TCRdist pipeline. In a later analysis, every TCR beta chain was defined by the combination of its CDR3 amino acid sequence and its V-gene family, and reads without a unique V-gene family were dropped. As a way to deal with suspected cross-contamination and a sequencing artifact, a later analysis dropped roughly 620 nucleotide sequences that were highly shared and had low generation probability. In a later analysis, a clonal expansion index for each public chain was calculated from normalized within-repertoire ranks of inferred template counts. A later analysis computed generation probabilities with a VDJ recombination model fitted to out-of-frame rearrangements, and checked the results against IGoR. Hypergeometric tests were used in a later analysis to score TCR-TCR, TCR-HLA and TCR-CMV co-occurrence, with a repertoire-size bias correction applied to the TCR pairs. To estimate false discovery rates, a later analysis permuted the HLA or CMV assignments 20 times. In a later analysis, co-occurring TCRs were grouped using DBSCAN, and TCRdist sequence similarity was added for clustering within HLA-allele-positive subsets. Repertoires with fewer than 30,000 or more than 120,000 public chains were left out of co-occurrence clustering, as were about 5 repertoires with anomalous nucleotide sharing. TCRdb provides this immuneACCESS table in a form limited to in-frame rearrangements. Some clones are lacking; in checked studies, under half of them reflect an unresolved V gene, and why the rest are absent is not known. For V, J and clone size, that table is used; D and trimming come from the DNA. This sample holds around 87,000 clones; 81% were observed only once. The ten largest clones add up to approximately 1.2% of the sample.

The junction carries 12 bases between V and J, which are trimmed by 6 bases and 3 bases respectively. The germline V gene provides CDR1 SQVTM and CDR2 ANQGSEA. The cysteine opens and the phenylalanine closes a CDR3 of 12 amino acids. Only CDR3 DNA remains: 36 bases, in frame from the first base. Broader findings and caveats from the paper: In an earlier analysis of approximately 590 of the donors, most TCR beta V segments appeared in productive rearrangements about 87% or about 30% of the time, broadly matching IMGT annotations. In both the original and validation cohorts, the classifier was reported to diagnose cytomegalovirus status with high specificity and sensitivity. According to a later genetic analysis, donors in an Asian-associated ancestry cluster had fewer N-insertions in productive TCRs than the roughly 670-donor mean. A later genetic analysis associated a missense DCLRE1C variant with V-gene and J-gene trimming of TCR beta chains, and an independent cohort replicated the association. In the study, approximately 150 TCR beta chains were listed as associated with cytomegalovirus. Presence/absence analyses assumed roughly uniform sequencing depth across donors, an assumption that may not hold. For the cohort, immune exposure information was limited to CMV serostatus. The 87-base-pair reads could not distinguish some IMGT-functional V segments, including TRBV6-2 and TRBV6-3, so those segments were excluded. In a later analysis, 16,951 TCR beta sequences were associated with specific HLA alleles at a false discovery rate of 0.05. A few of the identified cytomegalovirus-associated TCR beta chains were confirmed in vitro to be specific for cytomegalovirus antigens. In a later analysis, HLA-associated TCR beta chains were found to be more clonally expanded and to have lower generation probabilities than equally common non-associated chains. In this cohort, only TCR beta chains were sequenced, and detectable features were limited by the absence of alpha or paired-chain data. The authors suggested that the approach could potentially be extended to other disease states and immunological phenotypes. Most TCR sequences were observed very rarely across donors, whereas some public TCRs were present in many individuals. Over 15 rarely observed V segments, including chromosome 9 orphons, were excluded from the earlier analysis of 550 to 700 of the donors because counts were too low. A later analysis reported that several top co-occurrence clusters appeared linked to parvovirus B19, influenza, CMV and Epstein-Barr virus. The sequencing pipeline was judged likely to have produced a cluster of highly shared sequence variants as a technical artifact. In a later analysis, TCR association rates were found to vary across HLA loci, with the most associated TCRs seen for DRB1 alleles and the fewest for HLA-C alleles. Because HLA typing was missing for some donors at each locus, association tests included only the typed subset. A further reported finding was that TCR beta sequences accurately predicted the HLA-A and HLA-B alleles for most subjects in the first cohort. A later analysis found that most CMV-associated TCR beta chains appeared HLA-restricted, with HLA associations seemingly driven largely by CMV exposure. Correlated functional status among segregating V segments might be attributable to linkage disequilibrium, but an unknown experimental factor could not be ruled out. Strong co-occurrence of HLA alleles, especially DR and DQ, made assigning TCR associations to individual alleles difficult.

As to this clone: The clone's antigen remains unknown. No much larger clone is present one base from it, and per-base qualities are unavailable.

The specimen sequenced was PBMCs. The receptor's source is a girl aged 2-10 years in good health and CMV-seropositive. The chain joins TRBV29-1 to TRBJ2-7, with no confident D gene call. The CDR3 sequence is CSVHPPGYEQYF. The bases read TGCAGCGTACACCCGCCGGGCTACGAGCAGTACTTC.